What follows describes a single T cell receptor (beta chain). Amplification of TCR beta CDR3 regions was performed using RNA transcripts as template. First-round RT-PCR of the TCR CDR3 relied on the HTBI primer set. One entry per CDR3 protein, called by TCRdb with MiXCR from the multiplex PCR reads. The data show 600,000 to 650,000 distinct CDR3 sequences, with 20% to 25% seen just once and roughly 30% held by the top ten. This sample was taken from a study of T cells in Graves' hyperthyroidism and ophthalmopathy. The CDR3 runs to 14 residues. The germline V and J ends were trimmed by 2 bases and 5 bases, with 10 bases remaining between them. CDR1 SGHTA and CDR2 FQGNSA come from the germline V gene.

V gene TRBV7-2 combines with J gene TRBJ2-1; D unresolved. What was sequenced was blood. The TCR originated in a man aged 25-45 years with Graves' ophthalmopathy. The CDR3 sequence: CASSLYGKDNEQFF. Written as DNA, the CDR3 is TGTGCCAGCAGCTTATATGGTAAAGACAATGAGCAGTTCTTC.